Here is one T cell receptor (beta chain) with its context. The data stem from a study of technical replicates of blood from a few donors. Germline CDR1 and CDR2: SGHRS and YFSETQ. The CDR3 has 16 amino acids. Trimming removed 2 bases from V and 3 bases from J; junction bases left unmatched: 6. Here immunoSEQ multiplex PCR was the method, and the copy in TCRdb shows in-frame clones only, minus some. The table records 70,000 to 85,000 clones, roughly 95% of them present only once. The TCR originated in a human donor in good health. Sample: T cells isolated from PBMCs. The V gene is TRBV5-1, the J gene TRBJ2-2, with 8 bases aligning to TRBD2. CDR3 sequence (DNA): TGCGCCAGCAGCTTCCTGAGCGGGGGAGACACCGGGGAGCTGTTTTTT. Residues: CASSFLSGGDTGELFF.